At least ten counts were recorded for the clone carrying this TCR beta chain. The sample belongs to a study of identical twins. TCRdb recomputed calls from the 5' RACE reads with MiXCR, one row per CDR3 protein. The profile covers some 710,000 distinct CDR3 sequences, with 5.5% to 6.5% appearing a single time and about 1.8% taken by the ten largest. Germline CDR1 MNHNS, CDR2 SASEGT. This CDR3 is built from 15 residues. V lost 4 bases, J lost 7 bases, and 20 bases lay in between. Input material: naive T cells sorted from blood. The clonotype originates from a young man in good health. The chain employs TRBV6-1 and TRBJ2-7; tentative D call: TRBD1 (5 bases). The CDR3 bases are TGTGCCAGCAGTGCGACAGAGAACCTCCGGGTGGAGCAGTACTTC. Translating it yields CASSATENLRVEQYF.